This TCR beta chain came from a study of beta chain features in type 1 diabetes (dated by TCRdb to 2017 to 2018). For the wider study: Patients and healthy donors did not differ in mean age, gender distribution, total cell number or subset yield. A total of 85 million to 140 million sorted cells were examined across all samples, and the number of cells per subset was strongly correlated with RNA yield. In the study, recently diagnosed type 1 diabetes patients and matched healthy donors were compared on the TCRB repertoires of their sorted circulating CD4+ T cell subsets. Whereas all 30 or so donors provided naive and central memory subsets, regulatory and stem cell-like memory subsets were isolated from just 8 patients and about 8 healthy donors.

Results and caveats for the whole study, not just this receptor: Only small numbers of individuals were included in the HLA sub-analyses, which left unresolved whether HLA type had any influence on TCRB rearrangement. A moderate but significant shortening of TCRB CDR3 length was observed in type 1 diabetes patients in all four CD4+ subsets. PCR may preferentially amplify shorter templates, but because patient and control samples were amplified and corrected together, any resulting skew would affect both groups equally. Fewer insertions and more nucleotide deletions at VDJ recombination sites were observed in patients with type 1 diabetes, implying thymic rearrangement abnormalities. The naive, central memory and regulatory TCRB repertoires appeared to resemble one another more closely among patients than among healthy donors. Sequencing cDNA rather than genomic DNA could over-represent highly expressing activated cells, although activation and CD3 levels did not differ between groups.

A single peripheral blood draw of around 120 mL on average was collected from each donor into heparinised tubes. A BD FACSAria II was used to sort naive, central memory, regulatory and stem cell-like memory CD4+ T cells with a panel that included CD45RO, CCR7, CD25, CD127, CD95 and CD27. A purity above 98% was achieved for all sorted populations. PBMCs were separated immediately by Lymphoprep density gradient centrifugation and were stained directly, without being cultured. To minimize batch effects, samples were stained and sorted in pairs, one healthy donor with one patient per experiment. A remark on this clone: The antigen this receptor binds is unknown. No much larger clone is present one base from it, and per-base qualities are unavailable.

Looking up the germline V gene yields CDR1 SGHRS and CDR2 YFSETQ. The CDR3 covers 16 residues, taking in both the cysteine and the phenylalanine. The kept DNA is CDR3 alone, 48 bases in frame from the first base. V and J lose 3 bases and 6 bases, and a span of 20 bases separates them. The High Capacity cDNA Reverse Transcription Kit was used to reverse transcribe all of the isolated RNA, meaning that expressed TCRB transcripts were what got sequenced. Deep immunoSEQ sequencing was performed on naive, central memory and regulatory T cell samples, with an average of around 3.4 million total reads per sample. Sorted cells were lysed in RLT buffer and RNA was extracted with DNase-treated RNeasy Micro or Mini kits, depending on cell number. Each cell subset was processed separately to prevent cross-contamination, with patient and healthy donor samples processed together. The immunoSEQ multiplex PCR was used to amplify TCRB sequences from cDNA, yielding 87-bp fragments that span the CDR3 region. Sequencing of the amplicons was performed on the Illumina HiSeq platform. The paper's data handling went like this. Synthetic template baselines were used to correct PCR bias computationally, reads within Hamming distance 2 were collapsed, and singletons that could not be merged were discarded. Reads were aligned against IMGT so that V, D and J genes, CDR3 length and insertions or deletions at six rearrangement sites could be assigned. Within each subset, clonotype counts were normalized to the number of sorted cells before true diversity and Gini coefficients were calculated with the tcR R package. The overlap coefficient, calculated on TCRB nucleotide sequences, was used to quantify repertoire sharing. Entries here come from immuneACCESS through TCRdb and include only in-frame sequences with V and J called. Some clones fail to appear in such tables; in the studies checked, an unresolved V gene covers under half of the shortfall, and the cause of the remainder is unknown. From that table come the V and J calls and clone size; the DNA was used to work out D and trimming. The sample table contains about 160,000 clones; only one count was recorded for just over 8% of them. The ten most abundant clones make up approximately 0.56% of the sample.

The TCR originated in a woman aged 18 to 35 with type 1 diabetes. Sequenced sample: central memory CD4+ T cells from blood. Here the chain combines TRBV5-1 and TRBJ2-3; TRBD1 is perhaps the D gene, given 6 matching bases. The CDR3 loop reads CASSYFSGGPGDTQYF. The nucleotides read TGCGCCAGCAGCTACTTCAGTGGGGGCCCGGGTGATACGCAGTATTTT.